This passage covers 12 T cell receptor beta chains from one sample sequenced in a study of T cell responses to AZD1222 COVID-19 vaccine. Using immunoSEQ multiplex PCR, the repertoire was profiled, and TCRdb retains in-frame clones only, with some absent. The sample carries over 60,000 clones, 87% recorded once. This sample comprised peripheral blood, obtained on day 0 of AZD1222 vaccination. Receptors originate from an adult in good health.

The chain joins TRBV3-1 (or the pseudogene TRBV3-2) to TRBJ1-1; D is possibly TRBD1 (5 bases). Germline V gives CDR1 LGHDT, CDR2 YNNKEL (reference sequence). V was cut by 4 bases and J by 11 bases, with 17 bases left in between. There are 13 residues in the CDR3. As DNA, the CDR3 is TGTGCCAGCAGCCGGGGGGTACTGGTTGGGGCTTTCTTT. Protein sequence: CASSRGVLVGAFF.

This sequence joins TRBV15 and TRBJ1-2; D gene ambiguous. The CDR3 sequence is 12 residues long. V was trimmed by 0 bases and J by 7 bases, leaving 6 bases between them. The V gene's germline CDR1 is LNHNV and CDR2 YYDKDF (reference sequence). The CDR3 coding sequence is TGTGCCACCAGCAGAGATAGGTTTGGCTACACCTTC. This encodes CATSRDRFGYTF.

The chain has TRBV9 and TRBJ1-1, with TRBD1 matching over 8 bases. The CDR3 is made up of 13 amino acids. CDR1 and CDR2 from the germline V gene are SGDLS and YYNGEE. With 3 bases clipped from V and 4 bases from J, the junction kept 2 bases outside the gene matches. CDR3 in amino acids: CASSATGATEAFF. Written as DNA, the CDR3 is TGTGCCAGCAGCGCGACAGGGGCCACTGAAGCTTTCTTT.

The chain joins TRBV30 to TRBJ1-1; D remains unclear. V lost 2 bases to trimming and J lost 2 bases, with 9 bases between them. Germline values: CDR1 GTSNPN, CDR2 SVGIG (reference sequence). The CDR3 is 13 amino acids. This chain's CDR3 is CAWSSTGNTEAFF. In DNA form, the CDR3 reads TGTGCCTGGAGTTCGACGGGAAACACTGAAGCTTTCTTT.

The chain couples TRBV6-5 to TRBJ2-7; the D gene is possibly TRBD2 (5 bases). Germline values: CDR1 MNHEY, CDR2 SVGAGI. V lost 7 bases to trimming and J lost 7 bases, with 20 bases between them. The CDR3 is made up of 14 amino acids. The CDR3 reads CASKQRGLAWEQYF. CDR3 nucleotide sequence: TGTGCCAGCAAACAGCGTGGTCTAGCATGGGAGCAGTACTTC.

In its sample, this clone was seen once. The chain couples TRBV2 to TRBJ1-1; D remains unclear. The CDR3 contains 14 residues. V lost 5 bases and J lost 0, with 10 bases in between. From germline, CDR1 is SNHLY and CDR2 FYNNEI. DNA of the CDR3: TGTGCCAGCAGTTTATGGACGGTGAACACTGAAGCTTTCTTT. Its protein product is CASSLWTVNTEAFF.

The J gene is TRBJ2-7, the V gene TRBV7-6; D gene ambiguous. CDR1 is SGHVS and CDR2 is FNYEAQ in the germline V gene. There are 12 residues in the CDR3. Trimming left V 4 bases short and J 6 bases short, with 10 bases between. The CDR3 coding sequence is TGTGCCAGCAGCTCCGGTTCGTCCGAGCAGTACTTC. Translating gives CASSSGSSEQYF.

The J gene is TRBJ2-7, the V gene TRBV12-5; TRBD2 is a possible D gene (5 bases). Trimming shortened V by 3 bases and J by 6 bases, and 12 bases separated the two germline ends. The CDR3 totals 13 residues. From germline, CDR1 is LGHNT and CDR2 FRNRAP. The CDR3 sequence: CASGFPGGLEQYF. In DNA form, the CDR3 reads TGTGCTAGTGGTTTCCCCGGCGGGCTCGAGCAGTACTTC.

The genes are TRBV11-2 and TRBJ2-1, with TRBD2 identical over 7 bases. Germline loops: CDR1 SGHAT, CDR2 FQNNGV. Trimming removed 4 bases from V and 6 bases from J; junction bases left unmatched: 6. CDR3 length equals 14 residues. CDR3 in amino acids: CASSSMTSSNEQFF. The CDR3 coding sequence is TGTGCCAGCAGCTCGATGACTAGCTCCAATGAGCAGTTCTTC.

The V gene is TRBV19, the J gene TRBJ2-3, with TRBD1 matching over 9 bases. The germline V gene encodes CDR1 LNHDA and CDR2 SQIVND (reference sequence). The CDR3 spans 14 residues. V lost 5 bases and J lost 3; bases outside the gene matches: 3. The chain's CDR3 is CASSRQGGTDTQYF. The CDR3 nucleotides are TGTGCCAGTAGTCGACAGGGGGGGACAGATACGCAGTATTTT.

In its sample, this clone was seen a few times. The J gene is TRBJ2-5, the V gene TRBV7-3, with D possibly matching TRBD2 (6 bases). The CDR3 sequence is 13 residues long. Germline CDR1 reads SGHTA; CDR2 reads FQGTGA. V lost 3 bases and J 5 bases, leaving 10 bases between the germline ends. CDR3 nucleotides: TGTGCCAGCAGCTTCGGAGGGGTTGAGACCCAGTACTTC. Protein product: CASSFGGVETQYF.

The chain couples TRBV4-3 to TRBJ1-2; D is uncertain. This CDR3 contains 13 residues. The germline V gene encodes CDR1 LGHNA and CDR2 YSLEER. V was pared by 0 bases and J by 7 bases, with 9 bases between. The DNA of the CDR3 is TGCGCCAGCAGCCAAGATTTTGGTCGTGGCTACACCTTC. Translation: CASSQDFGRGYTF.